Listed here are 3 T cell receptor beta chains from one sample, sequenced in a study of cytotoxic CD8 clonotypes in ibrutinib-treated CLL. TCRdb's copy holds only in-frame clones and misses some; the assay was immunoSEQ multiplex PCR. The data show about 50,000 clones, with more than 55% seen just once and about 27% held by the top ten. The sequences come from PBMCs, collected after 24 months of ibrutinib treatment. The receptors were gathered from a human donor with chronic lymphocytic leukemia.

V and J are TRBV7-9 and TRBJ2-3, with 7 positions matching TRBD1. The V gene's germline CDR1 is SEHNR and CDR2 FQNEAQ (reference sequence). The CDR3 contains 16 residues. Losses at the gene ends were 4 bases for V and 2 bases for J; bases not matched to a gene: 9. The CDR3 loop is CASSSPDRWATDTQYF. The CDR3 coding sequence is TGTGCCAGCAGCTCCCCGGACAGGTGGGCCACAGATACGCAGTATTTT.

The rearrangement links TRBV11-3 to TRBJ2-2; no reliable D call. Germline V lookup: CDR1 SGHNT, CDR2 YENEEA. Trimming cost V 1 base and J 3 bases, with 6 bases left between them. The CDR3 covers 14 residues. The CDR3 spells CASSLAGDTGELFF. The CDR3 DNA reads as TGTGCCAGCAGCTTAGCTGGGGACACCGGGGAGCTGTTTTTT. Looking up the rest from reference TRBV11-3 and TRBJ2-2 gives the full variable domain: EAGVVQSPRYKIIEKKQPVAFWCNPISGHNTLYWYLQNLGQGPELLIRYENEEAVDDSQLPKDRFSAERLKGVDSTLKIQPAELGDSAVYLCASSLAGDTGELFFGEGSRLTVL.

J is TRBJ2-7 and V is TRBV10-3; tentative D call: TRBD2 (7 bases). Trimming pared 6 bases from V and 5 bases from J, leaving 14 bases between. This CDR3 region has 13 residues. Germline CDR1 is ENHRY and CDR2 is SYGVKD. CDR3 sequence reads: CAIRVGGGHEQYF. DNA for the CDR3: TGTGCCATCAGAGTTGGGGGGGGGCACGAGCAGTACTTC.